This is a list of T cell receptor beta chains from one sample in a study of yellow fever vaccine responses in identical twins. TCRdb re-analysed the RT-PCR reads in MiXCR, keeping a single row per CDR3 protein. The sample has 30,000 to 35,000 distinct CDR3 sequences, about three fifths seen once. The material was T cells from blood (PBMCs), unsorted or a sorted subset (not recorded which), obtained before or after yellow fever vaccination (not recorded which). The receptors come from a woman under 30 who received the yellow fever vaccine. Both conserved end residues are part of each CDR3. D genes are given only for firm matches. Only some rows state a clone size, as once, few, many or a class for expanded clones.

.	few	TRBV11-1	TRBJ1-1	CASSLQGSATEAFF	TGTGCCAGCAGCTTACAGGGGTCAGCCACTGAAGCTTTCTTT
TRBD2	few	TRBV29-1	TRBJ2-1	CSVEDGLAGGHNNEQFF	TGCAGCGTTGAAGACGGACTAGCGGGAGGCCATAACAATGAGCAGTTCTTC
TRBD2	.	TRBV9	TRBJ2-1	CASSALAGVYNEQFF	TGTGCCAGCAGCGCTCTAGCGGGAGTATACAATGAGCAGTTCTTC
.	few	TRBV4-1	TRBJ1-2	CASSQGINAKDGYTF	TGCGCCAGCAGCCAAGGGATCAATGCCAAGGATGGCTACACCTTC
.	once	TRBV10-1	TRBJ1-5	CASSRGHNQPQHF	TGCGCCAGCAGTCGGGGGCACAATCAGCCCCAGCATTTT
.	few	TRBV7-9	TRBJ2-1	CASSLAGSYNEQFF	TGTGCCAGCAGCTTAGCGGGGAGTTACAATGAGCAGTTCTTC
.	once	TRBV2	TRBJ2-7	CASSEWGSGSSYEQYF	TGTGCCAGCAGTGAATGGGGTAGCGGAAGCTCCTACGAGCAGTACTTC
.	.	TRBV19	TRBJ2-1	CASRTSGGSYNEQFF	TGTGCCAGTAGGACCAGCGGAGGCTCCTACAATGAGCAGTTCTTC
TRBD2	.	TRBV12-3/TRBV12-4	TRBJ2-3	CASSSRTSGRGDTQYF	TGTGCCAGCAGTTCTCGGACTAGCGGGAGGGGGGATACGCAGTATTTT
.	few	TRBV5-5	TRBJ2-1	CASSLESPTFNEQFF	TGTGCCAGCAGCTTGGAATCACCTACCTTCAATGAGCAGTTCTTC
TRBD1	few	TRBV13	TRBJ1-2	CASSPRAGQDHYGYTF	TGTGCCAGCAGCCCTAGAGCGGGACAGGATCACTATGGCTACACCTTC
.	.	TRBV5-1	TRBJ2-2	CASSLASDPGELFF	TGCGCCAGCAGCTTGGCCTCGGACCCCGGGGAGCTGTTTTTT
.	.	TRBV5-4	TRBJ2-2	CASSFAGGSTGELFF	TGTGCCAGCAGCTTCGCTGGAGGCTCCACCGGGGAGCTGTTTTTT
.	few	TRBV19	TRBJ2-5	CASSPNAGNQETQYF	TGTGCCAGTAGCCCTAATGCGGGAAACCAAGAGACCCAGTACTTC
.	.	TRBV18	TRBJ2-1	CASSPFVSVNINEQFF	TGTGCCAGCTCACCATTTGTTAGCGTAAACATAAATGAGCAGTTCTTC
.	.	TRBV6-1	TRBJ2-1	CASSRVRDIDEQFF	TGTGCCAGCAGTCGAGTTCGGGATATTGATGAGCAGTTCTTC
.	.	TRBV4-2	TRBJ2-5	CASSQAGESWETQYF	TGTGCCAGCAGCCAAGCGGGGGAAAGTTGGGAGACCCAGTACTTC
.	.	TRBV2	TRBJ2-3	CASSEDWGADTQYF	TGTGCCAGCAGTGAAGATTGGGGGGCAGATACGCAGTATTTT
.	few	TRBV5-6	TRBJ1-2	CASSLFIGYGYTF	TGTGCCAGCAGCTTGTTCATCGGGTATGGCTACACCTTC
TRBD1	once	TRBV7-9	TRBJ2-2	CASSQGFSWELFF	TGTGCCAGCTCACAGGGGTTTTCTTGGGAGCTGTTTTTT
TRBD1	.	TRBV12-3/TRBV12-4	TRBJ1-1	CASSLGQATEAFF	TGTGCCAGCAGTCTGGGACAGGCCACTGAAGCTTTCTTT
.	few	TRBV6-5	TRBJ1-1	CASSYMVGGTNTEAFF	TGTGCCAGCAGTTACATGGTGGGGGGGACGAACACTGAAGCTTTCTTT
.	few	TRBV20-1	TRBJ1-2	CSARGYTF	TGCAGTGCTAGGGGCTACACCTTC
TRBD2	.	TRBV7-2	TRBJ2-1	CASSLASGGAGGFDEQFF	TGTGCCAGCAGCTTAGCCTCCGGGGGGGCGGGAGGTTTCGATGAGCAGTTCTTC
TRBD2	.	TRBV14	TRBJ2-1	CASSTNGAGGRNEQFF	TGTGCCAGCAGTACAAACGGAGCGGGAGGCCGCAATGAGCAGTTCTTC
.	.	TRBV20-1	TRBJ2-3	CSVDMTDTQYF	TGCAGTGTTGACATGACAGATACGCAGTATTTT
.	.	TRBV29-1	TRBJ1-2	CNVLQGSYGYTF	TGCAACGTTCTGCAGGGGAGTTATGGCTACACCTTC
TRBD2	.	TRBV19	TRBJ2-1	CATSGTSDYNEQFF	TGTGCCACCAGCGGGACTAGCGACTACAATGAGCAGTTCTTC
TRBD2	.	TRBV15	TRBJ2-4	CATSRDSSGSNIQYF	TGTGCCACCAGCAGGGATAGTAGCGGGAGTAACATTCAGTACTTC
.	.	TRBV5-5	TRBJ1-2	CASRYQGSADGYTF	TGTGCCAGCAGGTACCAGGGGTCTGCTGATGGCTACACCTTC
TRBD1	.	TRBV12-3/TRBV12-4	TRBJ1-5	CASSRDSNPHQPQHF	TGTGCCAGCAGCCGGGACAGCAACCCCCATCAGCCCCAGCATTTT
.	few	TRBV5-5	TRBJ1-5	CASSLAVNSNQPQHF	TGTGCCAGCAGCTTGGCAGTTAATAGCAATCAGCCCCAGCATTTT
TRBD2	.	TRBV7-6	TRBJ2-1	CASSLVGTSGSTGEQFF	TGTGCCAGCAGCTTAGTGGGGACTAGCGGGAGCACGGGTGAGCAGTTCTTC
TRBD1	once	TRBV20-1	TRBJ2-2	CSAGDRGTGELFF	TGCAGTGCTGGGGACAGGGGTACCGGGGAGCTGTTTTTT
TRBD2	.	TRBV29-1	TRBJ2-1	CSVSGTSGHNEQFF	TGCAGCGTTTCCGGGACTAGCGGGCACAATGAGCAGTTCTTC